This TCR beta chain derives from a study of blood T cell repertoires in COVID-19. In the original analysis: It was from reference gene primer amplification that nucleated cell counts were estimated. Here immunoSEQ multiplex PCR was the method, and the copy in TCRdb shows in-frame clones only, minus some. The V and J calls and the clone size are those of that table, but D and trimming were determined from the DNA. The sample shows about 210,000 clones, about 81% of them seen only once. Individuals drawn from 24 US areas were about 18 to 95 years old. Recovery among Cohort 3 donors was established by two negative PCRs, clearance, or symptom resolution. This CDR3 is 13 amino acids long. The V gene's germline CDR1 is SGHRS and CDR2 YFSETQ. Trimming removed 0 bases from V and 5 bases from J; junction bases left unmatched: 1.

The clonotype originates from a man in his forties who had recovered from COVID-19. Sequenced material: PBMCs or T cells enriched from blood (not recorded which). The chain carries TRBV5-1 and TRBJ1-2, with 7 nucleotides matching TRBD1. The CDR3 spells CASSLEQGYGYTF. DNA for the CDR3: TGCGCCAGCAGCTTGGAACAGGGGTATGGCTACACCTTC.